Below are 25 T cell receptor beta chains sequenced from a single sample in a study of spatial heterogeneity in lung cancer. Time point indicated: sample taken at primary tumor resection. MiXCR, run by TCRdb on the 5' RACE reads, gives a single entry per CDR3 protein. The sample includes under 3,000 distinct CDR3 sequences, 1.9% of them seen just once. This specimen consisted of normal lung tissue next to the tumor, obtained at surgery. The receptors derive from a male donor with early-stage non-small cell lung cancer.

In this sample, this clonotype is medium-sized. The chain couples TRBV28 to TRBJ2-3; the D gene is possibly TRBD2 (6 bases). Germline loops: CDR1 MDHEN, CDR2 SYDVKM. V lost 5 bases and J 0 bases, leaving 15 bases between the germline ends. The CDR3 runs 16 residues. CDR3 loop: CASSPPLAASTDTQYF. As DNA, the CDR3 is TGTGCCAGCAGTCCCCCACTAGCAGCTAGCACAGATACGCAGTATTTT.

Sample share makes this clonotype large (0.1 to 1%). This chain connects TRBV9 to TRBJ2-3; 13 bases line up with TRBD2. The CDR3 covers 14 residues. CDR1 is SGDLS, CDR2 YYNGEE, per germline. V dropped 7 bases and J dropped 5; count of bases not matched to a gene: 4. The CDR3 reads CASGTSGRGDTQYF. CDR3 in DNA: TGTGCCAGCGGTACTAGCGGGAGGGGAGATACGCAGTATTTT.

By its share, this clonotype is medium-sized. CDR3 bases: TGTGCCAGCAGCCCCAGGACCGGTGGCCGAGGCTACACCTTC. Protein product: CASSPRTGGRGYTF. The V call is TRBV7-9, the J call TRBJ1-2; D is unclear. There are 14 residues in the CDR3. The germline V gene encodes CDR1 SEHNR and CDR2 FQNEAQ (reference sequence). The V end lost 5 bases, the J end lost 8 bases, and 18 bases lay between the germline ends.

In this sample, this clonotype is medium-sized. The genes are TRBV5-6 and TRBJ2-7; D is possibly TRBD1 (7 bases). CDR1 is SGHDT, CDR2 YYEEEE, per germline. CDR3 length equals 14 residues. Trimming stripped 6 bases from V and 3 bases from J, with 16 bases between. As DNA, the CDR3 is TGTGCCAGCACAACCAGGGGGACTTTCTACGAGCAGTACTTC. It yields the protein CASTTRGTFYEQYF.

By frequency in the sample, this clonotype is medium-sized (0.01 to 0.1%). CDR3 nucleotides: TGCAGTGCTCCCCGGGACAGGGGAACAGATACGCAGTATTTT. Encoded protein: CSAPRDRGTDTQYF. This chain connects TRBV20-1 to TRBJ2-3, with 10 nucleotides matching TRBD1. The CDR3 contains 14 residues. V trimming: 5 bases; J trimming: 3 bases; junction bases outside the gene matches: 5. CDR1 and CDR2 (germline): DFQATT, SNEGSKA (reference sequence).

This clonotype counts as medium-sized (0.01 to 0.1%). The chain combines TRBV7-2 with TRBJ2-7; D is possibly TRBD1 (5 bases). The V end was cut by 4 bases, the J end by 3 bases, with 13 bases between. Germline V gene lookup returns CDR1 SGHTA and CDR2 FQGNSA. The CDR3 is 14 amino acids. The chain's CDR3 is CASSSPGPNYEQYF. As DNA, the CDR3 is TGTGCCAGCAGCTCCCCAGGGCCGAACTACGAGCAGTACTTC. The full variable domain, rest sourced from reference TRBV7-2 and TRBJ2-7, is GAGVSQSPSNKVTEKGKDVELRCDPISGHTALYWYRQSLGQGLEFLIYFQGNSAPDKSGLPSDRFSAERTGGSVSTLTIQRTQQEDSAVYLCASSSPGPNYEQYFGPGTRLTVT.

This clonotype counts as medium-sized. V usage is TRBV28 and J usage is TRBJ1-2; the D is unclear. The CDR3 is made up of 14 amino acids. The germline V and J ends were trimmed by 8 bases and 5 bases, with 18 bases remaining between them. Germline V CDR1 and CDR2: MDHEN, SYDVKM. CDR3 residues: CASQGPVHLYGYTF. The CDR3 bases are TGTGCCAGCCAAGGTCCAGTCCACTTGTATGGCTACACCTTC.

This clonotype has ten or more counts. The chain combines TRBV6-5 with TRBJ2-2; 10 positions agree with TRBD1. Germline trimming cut 2 bases from V and 3 bases from J; bases unmatched to any gene: 12. There are 19 residues in the CDR3. The germline CDR1 and CDR2 sequences are MNHEY and SVGAGI. DNA for the CDR3: TGTGCCAGCAGTTACCGTTATGTCCGGACAGGGGGTGACACCGGGGAGCTGTTTTTT. This sequence encodes CASSYRYVRTGGDTGELFF.

By sample fraction, this clonotype is medium-sized. V is TRBV5-1 and J is TRBJ2-5, with a possible D match to TRBD1 (6 bases). Trimming removed 9 bases from V and 5 bases from J, with 17 bases in between. Germline lookup yields CDR1 SGHRS and CDR2 YFSETQ. The length of the CDR3 is 13 residues. The CDR3 here is CATSGQGMETQYF. The CDR3 DNA reads as TGCGCCACCTCGGGGCAGGGGATGGAGACCCAGTACTTC.

Judged by abundance, this clonotype is large. This chain connects TRBV20-1 to TRBJ2-3; the D call may be TRBD1 or TRBD2 (5 bases each). V was pared by 8 bases and J by 9 bases, with 15 bases between. The germline V gene encodes CDR1 DFQATT and CDR2 SNEGSKA (reference sequence). The CDR3 is made up of 11 amino acids. CDR3 region: CSTGTAGTQYF. The CDR3 region has the DNA TGCAGTACCGGGACCGCCGGCACGCAGTATTTT.

This clonotype was seen repeatedly, ten times or more. V usage is TRBV27 and J usage is TRBJ2-7; 9 bases agree with TRBD1. V shed 5 bases and J 5 bases; nucleotides not matched to a gene: 10. CDR1 and CDR2 (germline): MNHEY, SMNVEV (reference sequence). The CDR3 runs to 15 residues. The CDR3 nucleotides are TGTGCCAGCAGTGTGGGACTGACAGGGGGACACGAGCAGTACTTC. Translation gives CASSVGLTGGHEQYF.

This clonotype is judged medium-sized (0.01 to 0.1%). The rearrangement uses TRBV12-3 or TRBV12-4 and TRBJ2-3; D gene unclear. V lost 6 bases and J lost 6, with 10 bases in between. This CDR3 contains 12 residues. CDR3 sequence reads: CASSLKGDTQYF. The CDR3 DNA reads TGTGCCAGCAGCTTAAAAGGGGATACGCAGTATTTT.

By proportion, this clonotype is medium-sized. The chain carries TRBV6-5 and TRBJ2-3; 7 nucleotides line up with TRBD1. The V gene's germline CDR1 is MNHEY and CDR2 SVGAGI. Trimming took 0 bases from V and 0 from J; bases not matched to a gene: 12. The CDR3 contains 19 residues. CDR3 bases: TGTGCCAGCAGTTACTCCGGATGGTTGGGCAGGGGGAGCACAGATACGCAGTATTTT. It encodes CASSYSGWLGRGSTDTQYF.

This clonotype is judged medium-sized. J is TRBJ2-1 and V is TRBV12-5; D uncertain. The germline CDR1 and CDR2 sequences are LGHNT and FRNRAP. The germline V and J ends were trimmed by 6 bases and 7 bases, with 16 bases remaining between them. This CDR3 spans 14 amino acids. The CDR3, as DNA: TGTGCTAGTGGAGCCGACGGAGTCCAAAATGAGCAGTTCTTC. Residues: CASGADGVQNEQFF.

This clonotype is categorized as medium-sized. CDR3 DNA: TGTGCCAGCAGTCGGACGGAGGGCGACACCTTC. This gives the protein CASSRTEGDTF. The rearrangement joins TRBV28 to TRBJ1-2; D gene uncertain. V was shortened by 5 bases and J by 12 bases, with 13 bases between the two germline ends. From germline, CDR1 is MDHEN and CDR2 SYDVKM. The CDR3 loop spans 11 amino acids.

This clonotype was picked up many times. Given a much more abundant clone one base away, this may be a read error. The chain joins TRBV7-2 to TRBJ2-2, with 8 bases fitting TRBD2. The germline V gene encodes CDR1 SGHTA and CDR2 FQGNSA. The CDR3 is made up of 17 amino acids. V lost 4 bases, J lost 6 bases, and 13 bases stayed unmatched. Here the CDR3 DNA reads TGTGCCAGCAGCTGGCCGGGGGGGGTTGGGGGGCCCGGGGAGCTGTTTTTT. Protein sequence: CASSWPGGVGGPGELFF.

There are many counts of this clonotype. This may stem from a read error, because a much larger clone lies one nucleotide away. The chain has TRBV12-3 or TRBV12-4 and TRBJ1-2; D is unclear. There are 16 residues in the CDR3. The CDR3: CASSFDSGPRGYGYNF. DNA for the CDR3: TGTGCCAGCAGTTTTGATTCGGGCCCGAGAGGGTATGGCTACAACTTC.

In this sample, this clonotype is medium-sized (0.01 to 0.1%). The chain is built from TRBV20-1 and TRBJ2-3; the match to TRBD1 covers 11 bases. Trimming at V came to 5 bases and at J to 1 base, leaving 11 bases not matched to a gene. CDR1 is DFQATT, CDR2 SNEGSKA, per germline (reference sequence). CDR3 length: 17 residues. The CDR3 nucleotides read TGCAGTGCTGGGGGTTCCGGGACAGGGGGAGGCACAGATACGCAGTATTTT. Translating gives CSAGGSGTGGGTDTQYF.

This clonotype is deemed medium-sized. The chain recombines TRBV29-1 with TRBJ2-1, with TRBD2 matching 9 bases. Germline V gene data show CDR1 as SQVTM and CDR2 as ANQGSEA. The CDR3 is made up of 15 amino acids. With V trimmed by 1 base and J by 9 bases, 10 bases remained unmatched. The CDR3 DNA is TGCAGCGTTGAAGGTAACGGGCGGGGGGGCGCTGAGCAGTTCTTC. It specifies CSVEGNGRGGAEQFF.

The table lists this clonotype with many counts. The chain carries TRBV5-6 and TRBJ1-6; 9 positions match TRBD1. Germline values: CDR1 SGHDT, CDR2 YYEEEE. The length of the CDR3 is 14 residues. The trim removed 3 bases at V and 9 bases at J, leaving 4 bases unmatched. The CDR3 here is CASSSRDRASPLHF. The DNA for the CDR3 is TGTGCCAGCAGCTCCCGGGACAGGGCTTCACCCCTCCACTTT.

Judged by abundance, this clonotype is medium-sized (0.01 to 0.1%). The chain recombines TRBV19 with TRBJ1-5, with TRBD1 matching 9 bases. The CDR3 totals 20 residues. Germline V gene lookup returns CDR1 LNHDA and CDR2 SQIVND (reference sequence). Germline trimming cut 5 bases from V and 2 bases from J; bases unmatched to any gene: 19. CDR3: CASSSDRDRVNLLGNQPQHF. The CDR3 DNA follows: TGTGCCAGTAGTTCGGACCGGGACAGGGTGAACCTTCTTGGCAATCAGCCCCAGCATTTT.

In this sample, this clonotype turned up many times. This rearrangement joins TRBV7-2 to TRBJ2-5; 10 bases map to TRBD1. V was clipped by 5 bases and J by 5 bases; unmatched bases: 8. In germline, CDR1 is SGHTA, CDR2 FQGNSA. The CDR3 has 15 amino acids. This chain's CDR3 is CASSPRDRGLETQYF. In DNA, the CDR3 is TGTGCCAGCAGCCCCCGGGACAGGGGACTGGAGACCCAGTACTTC.

There are many counts of this clonotype. The rearrangement links TRBV5-1 to TRBJ2-5; D tentatively reads TRBD1 or TRBD2 (6 bases each). CDR1 is SGHRS, CDR2 YFSETQ, per germline. Trimming shortened V by 9 bases and J by 5 bases, and 17 bases separated the two germline ends. CDR3 length equals 13 residues. CDR3 nucleotide sequence: TGCGCCACCTCGGGGCAGGGGAGGGAGACCCAGTACTTC. It specifies CATSGQGRETQYF.

Many counts were recorded for this clonotype. The chain couples TRBV9 to TRBJ2-5; D is unresolved. Germline CDR1 SGDLS, CDR2 YYNGEE. V dropped 1 base and J dropped 2 bases, with 9 bases sitting between them. CDR3 length: 14 amino acids. The CDR3 bases are TGTGCCAGCAGCGTATACGGGCTTCAAGAGACCCAGTACTTC. It translates to CASSVYGLQETQYF.

Concerning this clonotype itself: This could be a read error, since a much larger clone is one nucleotide away. The chain recombines TRBV4-2 with TRBJ1-2; D gene ambiguous. The CDR3 sequence is 14 residues long. Germline loops: CDR1 LGHNA, CDR2 YNFKEQ. Trimming pared 1 base from V and 7 bases from J, leaving 13 bases between. CDR3 bases: TGTGCCAGCAGCCAAGGTCGGAAGGCCGGTGGCTACACCTTC. It specifies CASSQGRKAGGYTF.